This T cell receptor beta chain originates from a study of control samples from healthy donors and cancer patients. The germline V gene has CDR1 LGHNA and CDR2 YNFKEQ. The V end lost 1 base, the J end lost 5 bases, and 14 bases lay between the germline ends. The CDR3 totals 16 residues. Sequenced by immunoSEQ multiplex PCR; TCRdb stores in-frame clones only, minus some. The data hold 84,000 or so clones, with roughly 88% observed a single time. The source of this sequence is a man aged 60 to 75 with head and neck cancer. This chain joins TRBV4-2 and TRBJ1-4; tentatively, D is TRBD1 (6 bases). The sequenced sample consisted of PBMCs. The CDR3: CASSQALAGENEKLFF. Here the CDR3 DNA reads TGTGCCAGCAGCCAAGCTCTGGCAGGGGAGAATGAAAAACTGTTTTTT.